This T cell receptor beta chain derives from a study of response to subunit inactivated influenza vaccine. General study points: Each seasonal influenza vaccination recruits few new T cells, the authors suggested.

TCRdb ran MiXCR on the RT-PCR reads and lists one entry per CDR3 protein. The profile shows about 190,000 distinct CDR3 sequences, over 13% of them singletons. To note about this clonotype: The antigen is undetermined.

V shed 4 bases and J 0 bases; nucleotides not matched to a gene: 1. This CDR3 comprises 14 residues. Germline V gene data show CDR1 as SEHNR and CDR2 as FQNEAQ (reference sequence). This receptor was obtained from a man in his fifties who received an inactivated influenza vaccine. This chain connects TRBV7-9 to TRBJ2-7, with 9 positions matching TRBD2. The sample here was CD8+ T cells sorted from PBMCs, taken more than 4 days after vaccination. Here the CDR3 DNA reads TGTGCCAGCAGCTCAGCGGGGGGCTCCTACGAGCAGTACTTC. Amino acids: CASSSAGGSYEQYF. The full variable domain, completed using reference TRBV7-9 and TRBJ2-7, is DTGVSQNPRHKITKRGQNVTFRCDPISEHNRLYWYRQTLGQGPEFLTYFQNEAQLEKSRLLSDRFSAERPKGSFSTLEIQRTEQGDSAMYLCASSSAGGSYEQYFGPGTRLTVT.